Listed below are T cell receptor beta chains from one sample, sequenced in a study of T cells in Graves' hyperthyroidism and ophthalmopathy. Each CDR3 protein gets one entry after TCRdb re-called the multiplex PCR reads with MiXCR. This table has fewer than 800,000 distinct CDR3 sequences, over 15% appearing once. The sequencing input was blood. These receptors originate from a young man with Graves' hyperthyroidism. CDR3s include the opening cysteine and the closing phenylalanine or tryptophan.

v_gene: TRBV12-5
j_gene: TRBJ2-1
CDR3aa: CASGLGWDEQFF

v_gene: TRBV28
j_gene: TRBJ2-3
CDR3aa: CASRGEASGRDTQYF

v_gene: TRBV10-1
j_gene: TRBJ2-2
CDR3aa: CASSWEREIGELFF

v_gene: TRBV19
j_gene: TRBJ2-1
CDR3aa: CATKGEGAYNEQFF

v_gene: TRBV6-5
j_gene: TRBJ1-3
CDR3aa: CASSYSTGSGNTIYF

v_gene: TRBV2
j_gene: TRBJ1-1
CDR3aa: CVSSGNTEAFF

v_gene: TRBV20-1
j_gene: TRBJ2-4
CDR3aa: CSARVLTGTAKNIQYF

v_gene: TRBV30
j_gene: TRBJ2-1
CDR3aa: CAWGRGQGRDEQFF

v_gene: TRBV29-1
j_gene: TRBJ2-5
CDR3aa: CSVDRPEETQYF

v_gene: TRBV20-1
j_gene: TRBJ1-1
CDR3aa: CSATGLWNTEAFF

v_gene: TRBV7-6
j_gene: TRBJ2-7
CDR3aa: CASSVSGSSYEQYF

v_gene: TRBV29-1
j_gene: TRBJ1-1
CDR3aa: CSVRAGGTEAFF

v_gene: TRBV7-9
j_gene: TRBJ2-7
CDR3aa: CASSSTVSSYEQYF

v_gene: TRBV28
j_gene: TRBJ2-7
CDR3aa: CASSSPGADNYEQYF

v_gene: TRBV6-2/TRBV6-3
j_gene: TRBJ2-2
CDR3aa: CAIKDSTGELFF

v_gene: TRBV20-1
j_gene: TRBJ2-7
CDR3aa: CSARDAGGRAGEQYF

v_gene: TRBV20-1
j_gene: TRBJ2-3
CDR3aa: CSAWDSLLTDTQYF

v_gene: TRBV4-2
j_gene: TRBJ2-7
CDR3aa: CASSQDGGQGYEQYF

v_gene: TRBV11-2
j_gene: TRBJ1-2
CDR3aa: CASSSSGSGYTF

v_gene: TRBV6-4
j_gene: TRBJ2-1
CDR3aa: CASSDSRRSYNEQFF

v_gene: TRBV9
j_gene: TRBJ2-2
CDR3aa: CASSALAGENTGELFF

v_gene: TRBV20-1
j_gene: TRBJ2-3
CDR3aa: CSATPRTDTQYF

v_gene: TRBV7-3
j_gene: TRBJ2-1
CDR3aa: CASSTQAGLPYNEQFF

v_gene: TRBV20-1
j_gene: TRBJ1-1
CDR3aa: CSASRGVAWNTEAFF

v_gene: TRBV19
j_gene: TRBJ2-7
CDR3aa: CASRRGTGETYEQYF

v_gene: TRBV18
j_gene: TRBJ1-2
CDR3aa: CASSPPGRLNYGYTF

v_gene: TRBV11-2
j_gene: TRBJ2-2
CDR3aa: CASSLVSDTNTGELFF

v_gene: TRBV28
j_gene: TRBJ2-7
CDR3aa: CATRTGTSGYEQYF

v_gene: TRBV3-1
j_gene: TRBJ1-3
CDR3aa: CASRDRNSGNTIYF

v_gene: TRBV10-3
j_gene: TRBJ1-6
CDR3aa: CAISGNSNSPLHF

v_gene: TRBV19
j_gene: TRBJ2-1
CDR3aa: CASSPGTSGTAPYNEQFF

v_gene: TRBV28
j_gene: TRBJ1-1
CDR3aa: CASSLSGFMNTEAFF

v_gene: TRBV15
j_gene: TRBJ2-7
CDR3aa: CATSRTGLGEQYF

v_gene: TRBV2
j_gene: TRBJ2-7
CDR3aa: CASSGAGGTAIYYEQYF

v_gene: TRBV18
j_gene: TRBJ1-5
CDR3aa: CASSADQGGNQPQHF

v_gene: TRBV25-1
j_gene: TRBJ2-1
CDR3aa: CASSPILAGGPNEQFF

v_gene: TRBV7-9
j_gene: TRBJ2-2
CDR3aa: CASSGAAGELFF

v_gene: TRBV28
j_gene: TRBJ1-1
CDR3aa: CASSTGGLESEAFF

v_gene: TRBV19
j_gene: TRBJ1-1
CDR3aa: CASSMQVVNTEAFF

v_gene: TRBV20-1
j_gene: TRBJ1-6
CDR3aa: CSARDARTPGSPLHF

v_gene: TRBV24-1
j_gene: TRBJ2-5
CDR3aa: CAISDFGLGGIDTSQETQYF

v_gene: TRBV4-1
j_gene: TRBJ2-5
CDR3aa: CASSQSGGAETQYF

v_gene: TRBV28
j_gene: TRBJ1-5
CDR3aa: CASTVGGTQPQHF

v_gene: TRBV6-2/TRBV6-3
j_gene: TRBJ1-2
CDR3aa: CASSYPGTSYGYTF

v_gene: TRBV6-7
j_gene: TRBJ1-1
CDR3aa: CASSPGPLVNTEAFF

v_gene: TRBV12-3/TRBV12-4
j_gene: TRBJ2-1
CDR3aa: CASSLVLVSSYNEQFF

v_gene: TRBV27
j_gene: TRBJ1-2
CDR3aa: CASSLSTEGGYTF

v_gene: TRBV19
j_gene: TRBJ1-5
CDR3aa: CATGPPQPQHF

v_gene: TRBV28
j_gene: TRBJ1-1
CDR3aa: CASSTRRGANTEAFF

v_gene: TRBV2
j_gene: TRBJ2-1
CDR3aa: CASSEWGSGRGSNEQFF

v_gene: TRBV28
j_gene: TRBJ1-5
CDR3aa: CASSNGQGWYWRNQPQHF

v_gene: TRBV7-3
j_gene: TRBJ2-3
CDR3aa: CASSQSYTDTQYF

v_gene: TRBV3-1
j_gene: TRBJ2-7
CDR3aa: CASSHGTGDYEQYF

v_gene: TRBV28
j_gene: TRBJ2-1
CDR3aa: CASSLVGGSSSYNEQFF

v_gene: TRBV27
j_gene: TRBJ2-7
CDR3aa: CASSASSGELAYEQYF

v_gene: TRBV6-1
j_gene: TRBJ2-1
CDR3aa: CAGGRSAGTRGEQFF